The clone carrying this TCR beta chain occurred many times. The target antigen is unknown. TCRdb called the reads again in MiXCR, with one record for every CDR3 protein. The data show roughly 500,000 distinct CDR3 sequences, with approximately 15% seen just once and under 30% held by the top ten. The data stem from a study of T cell repertoires in cytomegalovirus infection. About the study: Indications of both CMV infection and matching HLA type were provided by public TCR beta signatures.

Broader study findings: HLA-C-restricted CMV clonotypes gave the most frequent clonotype in two of eight donors. Frequencies of public TCR beta families were cumulated, and this identified carriers of CMV plus the relevant HLA.

Trimming at V came to 4 bases and at J to 15 bases, leaving 7 bases not matched to a gene. Per germline, CDR1 SGHTA and CDR2 FQGNSA. This CDR3 spans 12 amino acids. The source of this sequence is a human donor in good health (CMV status not recorded). Some clones in this sample may be carry-over from other donors' samples. The V gene is TRBV7-2, the J gene TRBJ2-1, with 9 bases that match TRBD2. Sequenced input: CD8+ T cells from PBMCs. CDR3 sequence: CASSSGLAPGFF. The CDR3 DNA follows: TGTGCCAGCAGCTCGGGACTAGCACCAGGGTTCTTC. Together with reference TRBV7-2 and TRBJ2-1, the CDR3 gives the full variable domain: GAGVSQSPSNKVTEKGKDVELRCDPISGHTALYWYRQSLGQGLEFLIYFQGNSAPDKSGLPSDRFSAERTGGSVSTLTIQRTQQEDSAVYLCASSSGLAPGFFGPGTRLTVL.